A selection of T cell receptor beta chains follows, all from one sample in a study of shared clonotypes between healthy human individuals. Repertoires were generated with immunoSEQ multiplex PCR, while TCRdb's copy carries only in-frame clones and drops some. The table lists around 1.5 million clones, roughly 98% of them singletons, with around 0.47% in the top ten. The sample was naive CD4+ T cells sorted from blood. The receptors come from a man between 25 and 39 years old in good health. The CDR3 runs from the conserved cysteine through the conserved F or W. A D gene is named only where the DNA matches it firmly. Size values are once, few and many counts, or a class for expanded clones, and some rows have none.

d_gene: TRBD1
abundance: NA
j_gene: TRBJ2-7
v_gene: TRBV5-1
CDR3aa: CASSYALDRGYEQYF
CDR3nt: TGCGCCAGCAGCTACGCCCTGGACAGGGGGTACGAGCAGTACTTC

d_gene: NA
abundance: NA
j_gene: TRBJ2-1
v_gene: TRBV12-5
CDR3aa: CASASGYYNEQFF
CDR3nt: TGTGCTAGTGCCAGCGGGTACTACAATGAGCAGTTCTTC

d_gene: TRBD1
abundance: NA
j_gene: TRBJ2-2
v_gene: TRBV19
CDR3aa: CASYTGGSGELFF
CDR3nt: TGTGCCAGTTATACAGGGGGCTCCGGGGAGCTGTTTTTT

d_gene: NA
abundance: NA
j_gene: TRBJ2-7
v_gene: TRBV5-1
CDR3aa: CASSYGRMKGFYEQYF
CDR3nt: TGCGCCAGCAGCTATGGACGGATGAAGGGGTTCTACGAGCAGTACTTC

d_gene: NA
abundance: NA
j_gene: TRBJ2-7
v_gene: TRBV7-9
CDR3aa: CASSLFAGTARNEQYF
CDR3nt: TGTGCCAGCAGCTTATTTGCCGGGACGGCCCGGAACGAGCAGTACTTC

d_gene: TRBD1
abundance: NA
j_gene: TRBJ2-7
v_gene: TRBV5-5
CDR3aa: CASSTVGTGLAGEQYF
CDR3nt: TGTGCCAGCAGCACCGTCGGGACAGGGCTCGCGGGCGAGCAGTACTTC

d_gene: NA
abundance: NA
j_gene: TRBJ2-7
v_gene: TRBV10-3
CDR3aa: CAISEGIARTYEQYF
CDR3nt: TGTGCCATCAGTGAGGGGATAGCGAGAACCTACGAGCAGTACTTC

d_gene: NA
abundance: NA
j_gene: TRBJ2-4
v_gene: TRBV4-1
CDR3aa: CASSQGWAGAKNIQYF
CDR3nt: TGCGCCAGCAGCCAAGGTTGGGCGGGAGCCAAAAACATTCAGTACTTC

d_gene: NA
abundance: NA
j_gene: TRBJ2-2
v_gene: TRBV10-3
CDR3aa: CAISANTGELFF
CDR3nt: TGTGCCATATCAGCGAACACCGGGGAGCTGTTTTTT

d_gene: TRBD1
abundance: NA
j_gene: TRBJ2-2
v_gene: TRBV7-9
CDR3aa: CASSLGQGRTGELFF
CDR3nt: TGTGCCAGCAGCTTGGGACAGGGTCGGACCGGGGAGCTGTTTTTT

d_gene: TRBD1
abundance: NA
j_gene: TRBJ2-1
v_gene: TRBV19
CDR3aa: CAAGQGNEQFF
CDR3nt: TGTGCCGCGGGACAGGGGAATGAGCAGTTCTTC

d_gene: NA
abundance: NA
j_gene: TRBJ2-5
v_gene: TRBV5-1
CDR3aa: CASSWPDDSDRETQYF
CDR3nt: TGCGCCAGCAGCTGGCCGGATGACAGCGATAGAGAGACCCAGTACTTC

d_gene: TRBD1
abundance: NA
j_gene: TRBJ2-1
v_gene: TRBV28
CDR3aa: CASGSLIGTGINEQFF
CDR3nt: TGTGCCAGCGGGTCTTTAATCGGGACAGGGATCAATGAGCAGTTCTTC

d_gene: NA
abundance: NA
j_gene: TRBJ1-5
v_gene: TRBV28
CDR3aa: CASSRKNQPQHF
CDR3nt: TGTGCCAGCAGTCGAAAAAATCAGCCCCAGCATTTT

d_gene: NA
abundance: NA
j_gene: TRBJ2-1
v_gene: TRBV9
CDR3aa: CASSVRGAGDEQFF
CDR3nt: TGTGCCAGCAGCGTACGAGGGGCGGGCGATGAGCAGTTCTTC

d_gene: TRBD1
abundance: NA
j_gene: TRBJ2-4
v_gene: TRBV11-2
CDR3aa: CASSLEAGGSGKNIQYF
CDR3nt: TGTGCCAGCAGCTTAGAGGCAGGGGGTAGTGGCAAAAACATTCAGTACTTC

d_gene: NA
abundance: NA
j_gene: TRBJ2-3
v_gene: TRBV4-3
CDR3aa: CASSRARKDTQYF
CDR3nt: TGCGCCAGCAGCCGCGCCAGGAAAGATACGCAGTATTTT

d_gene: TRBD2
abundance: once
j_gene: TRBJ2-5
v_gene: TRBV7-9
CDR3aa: CASSSSGNLQETQYF
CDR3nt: TGTGCCAGCAGCTCCAGCGGGAACCTCCAAGAGACCCAGTACTTC

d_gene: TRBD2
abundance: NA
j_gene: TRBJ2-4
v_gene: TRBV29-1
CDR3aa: CSVVTGLAGVENIQYF
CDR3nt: TGCAGCGTCGTAACCGGACTAGCGGGAGTAGAAAACATTCAGTACTTC

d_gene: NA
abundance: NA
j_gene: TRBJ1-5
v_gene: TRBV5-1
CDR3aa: CASSLAGVDQPQHF
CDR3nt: TGCGCCAGCAGCTTGGCAGGGGTCGATCAGCCCCAGCATTTT

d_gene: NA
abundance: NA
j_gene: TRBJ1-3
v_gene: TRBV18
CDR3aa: CASSEASGNTIYF
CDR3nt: TGTGCCAGCTCCGAGGCCTCTGGAAACACCATATATTTT

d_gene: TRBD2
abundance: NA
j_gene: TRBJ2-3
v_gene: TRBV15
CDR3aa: CATSRGLAGEGDTQYF
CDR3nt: TGTGCCACCAGCAGGGGGCTAGCGGGAGAAGGGGATACGCAGTATTTT

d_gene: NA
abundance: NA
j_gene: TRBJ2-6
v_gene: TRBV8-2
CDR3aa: CGIVPITQSRANVLTF
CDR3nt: TGTGGCATAGTTCCCATAACACAAAGTCGGGCCAACGTCCTGACTTTC

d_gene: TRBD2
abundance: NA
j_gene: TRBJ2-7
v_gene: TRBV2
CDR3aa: CASSLSGRSGEQYF
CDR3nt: TGTGCCAGCAGTCTTAGCGGGAGGTCGGGTGAGCAGTACTTC

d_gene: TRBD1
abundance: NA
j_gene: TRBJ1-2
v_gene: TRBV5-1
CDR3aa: CASSTGQGNGYTF
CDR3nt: TGCGCCAGCAGCACCGGACAGGGGAATGGCTACACCTTC

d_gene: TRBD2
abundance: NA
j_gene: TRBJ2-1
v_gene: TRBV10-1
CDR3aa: CASSDFGLAGPEQFF
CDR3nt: TGCGCCAGCAGTGACTTCGGACTAGCGGGCCCCGAGCAGTTCTTC

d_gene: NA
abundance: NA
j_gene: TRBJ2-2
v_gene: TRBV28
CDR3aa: CASTQGDRGAGELFF
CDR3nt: TGTGCCAGCACCCAAGGGGATAGGGGGGCCGGGGAGCTGTTTTTT

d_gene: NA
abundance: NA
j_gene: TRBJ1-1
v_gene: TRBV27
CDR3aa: CASSFGGGKNTEAFF
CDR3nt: TGTGCCAGCAGTTTTGGTGGGGGCAAGAACACTGAAGCTTTCTTT

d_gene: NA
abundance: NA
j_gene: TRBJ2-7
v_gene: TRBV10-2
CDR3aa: CASSEADPSYEQYF
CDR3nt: TGCGCCAGCAGTGAAGCGGACCCGTCCTACGAGCAGTACTTC

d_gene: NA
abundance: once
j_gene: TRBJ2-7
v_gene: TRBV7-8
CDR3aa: CASSLGGWEQYF
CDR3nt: TGTGCCAGCAGCTTAGGGGGGTGGGAGCAGTACTTC

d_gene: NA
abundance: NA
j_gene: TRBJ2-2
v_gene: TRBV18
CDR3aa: CASSPPPRNTGELFF
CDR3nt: TGTGCCAGCTCACCACCTCCCCGGAACACCGGGGAGCTGTTTTTT

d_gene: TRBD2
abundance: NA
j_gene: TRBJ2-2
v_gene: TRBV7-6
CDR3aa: CASSPVPGTSGGANTGELFF
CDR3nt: TGTGCCAGCAGCCCCGTACCCGGGACTAGCGGGGGCGCGAACACCGGGGAGCTGTTTTTT

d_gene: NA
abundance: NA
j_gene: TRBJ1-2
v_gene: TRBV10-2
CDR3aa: CASSEWTISNYGYTF
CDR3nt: TGCGCCAGCAGTGAGTGGACCATTTCTAACTATGGCTACACCTTC

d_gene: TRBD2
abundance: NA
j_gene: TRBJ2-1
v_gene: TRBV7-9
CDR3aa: CASSPRGLAVGSYNEQFF
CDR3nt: TGTGCCAGCAGCCCCCGCGGGCTAGCGGTTGGCTCCTACAATGAGCAGTTCTTC

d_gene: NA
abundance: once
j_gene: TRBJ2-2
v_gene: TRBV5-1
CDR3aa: CASTYFQDYSTGELFF
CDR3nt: TGCGCCAGCACCTACTTCCAGGACTACTCGACCGGGGAGCTGTTTTTT

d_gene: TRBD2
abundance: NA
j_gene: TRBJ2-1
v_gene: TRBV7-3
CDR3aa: CASSFSAGVDEQFF
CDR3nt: TGTGCCAGCAGCTTCTCAGCGGGAGTGGATGAGCAGTTCTTC

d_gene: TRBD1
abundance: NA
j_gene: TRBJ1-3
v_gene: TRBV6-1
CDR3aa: CASSPRGPGNTIYF
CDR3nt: TGTGCCAGCAGTCCCAGGGGGCCTGGAAACACCATATATTTT

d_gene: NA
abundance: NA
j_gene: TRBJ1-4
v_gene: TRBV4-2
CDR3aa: CASSQLQDDNEKLFF
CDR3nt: TGTGCCAGCAGCCAACTTCAGGACGATAATGAAAAACTGTTTTTT

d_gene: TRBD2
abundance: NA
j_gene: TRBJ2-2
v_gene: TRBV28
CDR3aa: CASSFPVFGTSNTGELFF
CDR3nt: TGTGCCAGCAGTTTTCCGGTTTTTGGGACTAGTAACACCGGGGAGCTGTTTTTT

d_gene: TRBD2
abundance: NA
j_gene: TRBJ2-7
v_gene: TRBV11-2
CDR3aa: CASSLVSTSGYEQYF
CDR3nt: TGTGCCAGCAGCTTAGTGTCTACTAGCGGATACGAGCAGTACTTC

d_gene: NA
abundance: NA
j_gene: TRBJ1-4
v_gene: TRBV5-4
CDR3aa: CASSSRSGSPTNEKLFF
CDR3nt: TGTGCCAGCAGCTCCAGGTCAGGGAGCCCAACTAATGAAAAACTGTTTTTT

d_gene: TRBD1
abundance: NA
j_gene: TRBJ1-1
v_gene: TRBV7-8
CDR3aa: CASSLDRGTEAFF
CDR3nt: TGTGCCAGCAGCTTAGACAGGGGCACTGAAGCTTTCTTT

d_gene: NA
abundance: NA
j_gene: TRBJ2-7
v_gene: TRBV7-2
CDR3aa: CASSFGTLYEQYF
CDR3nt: TGTGCCAGCAGCTTCGGGACTCTTTACGAGCAGTACTTC

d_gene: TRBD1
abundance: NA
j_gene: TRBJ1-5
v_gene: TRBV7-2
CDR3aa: CASSLRQGAGQPQHF
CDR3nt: TGTGCCAGCAGCTTACGACAGGGGGCTGGGCAGCCCCAGCATTTT

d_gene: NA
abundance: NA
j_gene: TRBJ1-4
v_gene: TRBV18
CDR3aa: CASSPGVNEKLFF
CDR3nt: TGTGCCAGCTCACCTGGCGTTAATGAAAAACTGTTTTTT

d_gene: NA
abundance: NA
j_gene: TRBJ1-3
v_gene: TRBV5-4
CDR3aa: CASSWGPGNTIYF
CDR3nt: TGTGCCAGCTCTTGGGGTCCAGGGAACACCATATATTTT